These 28 T cell receptor beta chains share one sample of origin, sequenced in a study of T cell repertoires in cytomegalovirus infection. From the reads, TCRdb called clonotypes with MiXCR, one entry per CDR3 protein. Found here are around 300,000 distinct CDR3 sequences, around 25% of them singletons; the top ten hold about 15%. The sequenced material came from PBMCs. The receptor set was obtained from a human donor in good health (CMV status not recorded). Some clones in this sample may be carry-over from other donors' samples.

The chain carries TRBV6-5 and TRBJ1-3, with 7 bases lining up with TRBD1. The CDR3 sequence is 14 residues long. The germline gives CDR1 MNHEY, CDR2 SVGAGI. Germline trimming cut 7 bases from V and 3 bases from J; bases unmatched to any gene: 6. The CDR3 spells CASNSQGFGNTIYF. DNA for the CDR3: TGTGCCAGCAATTCACAGGGGTTTGGAAACACCATATATTTT.

This clonotype has just one count. This rearrangement joins TRBV20-1 to TRBJ2-1; the match to TRBD2 covers 7 bases. This CDR3 is 13 amino acids long. Germline V gene data show CDR1 as DFQATT and CDR2 as SNEGSKA (reference sequence). The J segment lost 6 bases and the V segment lost 5 bases, leaving 7 bases of the junction unmatched. The CDR3 region is CSAQAGIVNEQFF. The DNA for the CDR3 is TGCAGTGCTCAAGCGGGAATCGTCAATGAGCAGTTCTTC.

The chain employs TRBV20-1 and TRBJ2-3; tentative D call: TRBD2 (5 bases). The germline CDR1 and CDR2 sequences are DFQATT and SNEGSKA (reference sequence). The CDR3 consists of 15 residues. V was clipped by 5 bases and J by 2 bases, with 17 bases between them. This CDR3 is CSALGPTRITDTQYF. The CDR3 DNA reads as TGCAGTGCTTTAGGCCCCACTAGGATCACAGATACGCAGTATTTT.

This clonotype was counted ten times or more. The J gene is TRBJ2-3, the V gene TRBV6-1; perhaps TRBD2 as D (5 bases). The V and J ends lost 10 bases and 6 bases respectively, with 26 bases between them. Germline V CDR1 and CDR2: MNHNS, SASEGT. The CDR3 has 16 amino acids. CDR3 DNA sequence: TGTGCCACCAATCGACTGCTCCACCGAGGGTCTGATACGCAGTATTTT. Translation gives CATNRLLHRGSDTQYF.

A few counts support this clonotype. V and J are TRBV30 and TRBJ1-1; D is unclear. Per germline, CDR1 GTSNPN and CDR2 SVGIG (reference sequence). V was shortened by 2 bases and J by 11 bases, with 9 bases between the two germline ends. This CDR3 contains 10 residues. The CDR3 sequence is CAWSTRVAFF. DNA of the CDR3: TGTGCCTGGAGTACCCGGGTGGCTTTCTTT.

This clonotype was observed many times. The gene calls are TRBV28 and TRBJ1-5; D ambiguous. Germline V gene data show CDR1 as MDHEN and CDR2 as SYDVKM. Trimming removed 7 bases at V and 2 bases at J, with 18 bases between. This CDR3 contains 16 residues. The CDR3 protein is CASTAWTGMGNQPQHF. CDR3 in DNA: TGTGCCAGCACCGCATGGACCGGAATGGGCAATCAGCCCCAGCATTTT.

This clonotype was picked up a small number of times. The genes are TRBV7-6 and TRBJ1-4; no definite D call. The CDR3 sequence is 16 residues long. V lost 1 base and J lost 3, with 12 bases in between. Germline V gene data show CDR1 as SGHVS and CDR2 as FNYEAQ. The CDR3 is CASSLGRADSNEKLFF. The CDR3 DNA reads TGTGCCAGCAGCTTAGGTAGGGCGGACTCTAATGAAAAACTGTTTTTT.

This clonotype was seen more than once but under ten times. Since a much larger clone is just one base distant, this may be a read error. The chain is built from TRBV7-8 and TRBJ1-6, with 7 bases lining up with TRBD1. This CDR3 has 13 amino acids. With 3 bases clipped from V and 10 bases from J, the junction kept 3 bases outside the gene matches. CDR1 is SGHVS and CDR2 is FQNEAQ in the germline V gene. This CDR3 is CASSFDRDSPLHF. The CDR3 DNA follows: TGTGCCAGCAGCTTTGACAGGGACTCACCCCTCCACTTT.

The chain links TRBV20-1 to TRBJ2-2; tentative D call: TRBD2 (5 bases). V lost 6 bases to trimming and J lost 0 bases, with 8 bases between them. This CDR3 spans 13 amino acids. CDR1 DFQATT and CDR2 SNEGSKA come from the germline V gene (reference sequence). In DNA form, the CDR3 reads TGCAGTGCGAGGGTTCCGAACACCGGGGAGCTGTTTTTT. Translating gives CSARVPNTGELFF.

V is TRBV7-2 and J is TRBJ2-5, with 7 bases identical to TRBD1. The J segment lost 5 bases and the V segment lost 3 bases, leaving 9 bases of the junction unmatched. The CDR3 extends over 15 amino acids. Germline values: CDR1 SGHTA, CDR2 FQGNSA. CDR3 in DNA: TGTGCCAGCAGCTTCGGTAGGGGGCTTTCGGAGACCCAGTACTTC. Its translation is CASSFGRGLSETQYF. Full variable domain (remainder filled in from reference TRBV7-2 and TRBJ2-5): GAGVSQSPSNKVTEKGKDVELRCDPISGHTALYWYRQSLGQGLEFLIYFQGNSAPDKSGLPSDRFSAERTGGSVSTLTIQRTQQEDSAVYLCASSFGRGLSETQYFGPGTRLLVL.

J is TRBJ1-1 and V is TRBV19, with 7 bases aligning to TRBD1. Germline V gene lookup returns CDR1 LNHDA and CDR2 SQIVND (reference sequence). This CDR3 is built from 14 residues. V lost 5 bases, J lost 4 bases, and 7 bases stayed unmatched. The CDR3 reads CASSADRAGTEAFF. CDR3 DNA sequence: TGTGCCAGTAGTGCCGACAGGGCCGGCACTGAAGCTTTCTTT.

The chain uses TRBV20-1 and TRBJ2-7; 12 positions agree with TRBD2. From germline, CDR1 is DFQATT and CDR2 SNEGSKA (reference sequence). This CDR3 spans 13 amino acids. After removal of 5 bases from V and 3 bases from J, the junction contained 2 bases not matched to a gene. DNA of the CDR3: TGCAGTGCTTCACTAGCGGGGGGCTACGAGCAGTACTTC. Amino acid sequence: CSASLAGGYEQYF.

V is TRBV7-2 and J is TRBJ1-1; 8 bases are a match to TRBD1. Trimming at V came to 2 bases and at J to 3 bases, leaving 5 bases not matched to a gene. Germline V lookup: CDR1 SGHTA, CDR2 FQGNSA. This CDR3 is 15 amino acids long. The chain's CDR3 is CASSLQGARHTEAFF. CDR3 nucleotide sequence: TGTGCCAGCAGCTTACAGGGGGCTCGTCACACTGAAGCTTTCTTT.

This clonotype has a count of ten or more. V usage is TRBV5-4 and J usage is TRBJ1-2; D not resolved. V lost 3 bases and J lost 7, with 10 bases in between. Germline lookup yields CDR1 SGHNT and CDR2 YYREEE (reference sequence). The CDR3 covers 12 residues. In DNA form, the CDR3 reads TGTGCCAGCAGCTCGTGGGGTTCTGGCTACACCTTC. This sequence encodes CASSSWGSGYTF.

This chain joins TRBV20-1 and TRBJ2-5; 7 nucleotides match TRBD2. In germline, CDR1 is DFQATT, CDR2 SNEGSKA (reference sequence). This CDR3 comprises 15 residues. V lost 6 bases, J lost 4 bases, and 14 bases stayed unmatched. This CDR3 reads CSAPSERGRGETQYF. The CDR3 DNA reads TGCAGTGCCCCATCGGAGCGGGGACGTGGAGAGACCCAGTACTTC.

This clonotype was seen more than once but under ten times. The chain carries TRBV11-2 and TRBJ1-1, with D hard to call. The CDR3 consists of 14 residues. V lost 7 bases, J lost 5 bases, and 17 bases lay in between. Germline loops: CDR1 SGHAT, CDR2 FQNNGV. The CDR3 is CASNSIAALTEAFF. The CDR3 DNA sequence: TGTGCCAGCAACTCAATCGCGGCCCTGACTGAAGCTTTCTTT.

This clonotype was picked up a small number of times. The chain combines TRBV7-2 with TRBJ2-3; maybe TRBD1 (5 bases). CDR1 and CDR2 from the germline V gene are SGHTA and FQGNSA. The CDR3 is 12 residues long. V lost 4 bases and J lost 6, with 8 bases in between. This CDR3 is CASSYHRDTQYF. The CDR3 DNA sequence: TGTGCCAGCAGCTACCACAGGGATACGCAGTATTTT.

This clonotype came up once. The chain recombines TRBV5-4 with TRBJ2-3; TRBD2 agrees at 7 bases. The V segment lost 0 bases and the J segment 6 bases; nucleotides outside the gene matches: 13. This CDR3 has 17 residues. The germline V gene encodes CDR1 SGHNT and CDR2 YYREEE (reference sequence). CDR3 protein: CASSLVPLAVIGDTQYF. CDR3 bases: TGTGCCAGCAGCTTGGTCCCCCTAGCGGTCATCGGGGATACGCAGTATTTT.

This clonotype was seen a handful of times. The chain uses TRBV6-6 and TRBJ2-1; D is perhaps TRBD2 (6 bases). Germline CDR1 MNHNY, CDR2 SVGAGI (reference sequence). V was cut by 0 bases and J by 9 bases, with 18 bases left in between. The CDR3 has 16 amino acids. This CDR3 is CASSYSSPGDGGEQFF. For the CDR3, the DNA is TGTGCCAGCAGTTACTCCTCGCCGGGGGACGGGGGTGAGCAGTTCTTC.

This clonotype was picked up one time. This may be a read error, as it is one base from a much larger clone. This chain connects TRBV12-3 or TRBV12-4 to TRBJ1-1, with D hard to call. This CDR3 is 14 amino acids long. Between the trimmed V and J ends, which lost 8 bases and 2 bases, there was a span of 15 bases. Here the CDR3 DNA reads TGTGCCAGCGGCCCTCAGGCGGGAAACACTGAAGCTTTCTTT. Encoded protein: CASGPQAGNTEAFF.

The chain recombines TRBV15 with TRBJ2-3; D might be TRBD2 (5 bases). Germline V gene data show CDR1 as LNHNV and CDR2 as YYDKDF (reference sequence). V was clipped by 2 bases and J by 6 bases, with 6 bases between them. The CDR3 spans 12 residues. For the CDR3, the DNA is TGTGCCACCAGCAGACAGCGGGATACGCAGTATTTT. It encodes CATSRQRDTQYF. Supplemented by reference TRBV15 and TRBJ2-3, the full variable domain reads DAMVIQNPRYQVTQFGKPVTLSCSQTLNHNVMYWYQQKSSQAPKLLFHYYDKDFNNEADTPDNFQSRRPNTSFCFLDIRSPGLGDTAMYLCATSRQRDTQYFGPGTRLTVL.

At least ten counts were recorded for this clonotype. This chain joins TRBV7-2 and TRBJ2-1; 12 bases fit TRBD2. The trim removed 4 bases at V and 7 bases at J, leaving 5 bases unmatched. Germline lookup yields CDR1 SGHTA and CDR2 FQGNSA. The CDR3 totals 15 residues. This chain's CDR3 is CASSSGTSGWNEQFF. The CDR3 DNA reads TGTGCCAGCAGCTCGGGGACTAGCGGGTGGAATGAGCAGTTCTTC.

This clonotype was seen more than once but under ten times. V gene TRBV18 combines with J gene TRBJ2-1; D is perhaps TRBD1 or TRBD2 (6 bases each). Trimming took off 0 bases at V and 9 bases at J, with 21 bases between the two ends. The CDR3 totals 17 residues. Germline CDR1 reads KGHSH; CDR2 reads LQKENI. CDR3 nucleotide sequence: TGTGCCAGCTCACCACCGGGCACACCGGGGGCCCACGGTGAGCAGTTCTTC. This translates into CASSPPGTPGAHGEQFF. Complete variable domain (other parts from reference TRBV18 and TRBJ2-1): NAGVMQNPRHLVRRRGQEARLRCSPMKGHSHVYWYRQLPEEGLKFMVYLQKENIIDESGMPKERFSAEFPKEGPSILRIQQVVRGDSAAYFCASSPPGTPGAHGEQFFGPGTRLTVL.

In DNA, the CDR3 is TGTGCCAGCAGTTTAAGGGTGGATGAAAAACTGTTTTTT. It is translated as CASSLRVDEKLFF. J is TRBJ1-4 and V is TRBV28, with no clear D. The V gene's germline CDR1 is MDHEN and CDR2 SYDVKM. This CDR3 comprises 13 residues. V shed 2 bases and J shed 6 bases, with 7 bases lying between them.

The chain uses TRBV4-2 and TRBJ2-3, with D uncertain. V was cut by 2 bases and J by 3 bases, with 9 bases left in between. The CDR3 runs 14 residues. Germline assignment: CDR1 LGHNA and CDR2 YNFKEQ. The CDR3 loop reads CASSQPLQTDTQYF. For the CDR3, the DNA is TGTGCCAGCAGCCAACCTCTCCAGACAGATACGCAGTATTTT.

This clonotype was seen ten or more times. The chain is built from TRBV7-8 and TRBJ2-3, with D uncertain. Per germline, CDR1 SGHVS and CDR2 FQNEAQ. This CDR3 is 14 amino acids long. V was shortened by 0 bases and J by 6 bases, with 10 bases between the two germline ends. In DNA form, the CDR3 reads TGTGCCAGCAGCTTAGCCGGTTTATCGGATACGCAGTATTTT. Translated: CASSLAGLSDTQYF.

The chain carries TRBV6-1 and TRBJ1-1; D uncertain. This CDR3 is built from 14 residues. CDR1 is MNHNS and CDR2 is SASEGT in the germline V gene. Trimming cost V 4 bases and J 4 bases, with 13 bases left between them. The CDR3 DNA reads TGTGCCAGCAGTGTTGTTCGGGAGGGCACTGAAGCTTTCTTT. Its translation is CASSVVREGTEAFF.

The V and J genes are TRBV7-9 and TRBJ2-5; TRBD1 matches at 9 bases. After removal of 6 bases from V and 3 bases from J, the junction contained 8 bases not matched to a gene. From germline, CDR1 is SEHNR and CDR2 FQNEAQ (reference sequence). CDR3 length equals 15 residues. The CDR3 is CASRRPGQGKETQYF. As DNA, the CDR3 is TGTGCCAGCAGACGTCCGGGACAGGGTAAAGAGACCCAGTACTTC.